This T cell receptor beta chain was captured in a study of T cells in women clearing cervical HPV infection. For the study at large: Controls' single incident HPV16 infection cleared within 12 months without precancer. Whole-study findings and limits: Richness differences could reflect unmeasured T-cell content per sample. Combining TCR richness with V gene abundances gave approximately 0.84 AUC.

Germline lookup yields CDR1 MGHRA and CDR2 YSYEKL. V lost 5 bases, J lost 6 bases, and 11 bases lay in between. The CDR3 extends over 13 amino acids. Genomic DNA, averaging approximately 1,100 ng per sample, yielded TCR beta CDR3 via immunoSEQ. Using immunoSEQ multiplex PCR, the repertoire was profiled, and TCRdb retains in-frame clones only, with some absent. The sample data list 40,000 to 60,000 clones. Notes on this clone: The antigen is unknown. The read ends 3 residues before the CDR3 terminus; that terminus is restored from the germline J gene.

The receptor comes from a woman between 18 and 75 years old with a cervical HPV16 infection that either progressed to CIN3+ or cleared (not recorded which). The chain employs TRBV4-1 and TRBJ1-5; unclear D gene. Sequencing input: blood buffy coat. The CDR3 reads CASSYAGGQPQHF. CDR3 DNA, as far as it was read: TGCGCCAGCAGCTATGCAGGAGGTCAGCCC.